A single T cell receptor (beta chain) is shown here with its context. Its antigen is not known. PCR amplification relied on 60 Vbeta primers (plus 13 Jbeta primers). The protocol was immunoSEQ multiplex PCR, while the TCRdb copy is restricted to in-frame clones and leaves out a portion. The sample lists some 130,000 clones; around 77% were seen once. This sample stems from a study of cytomegalovirus exposure and HLA in healthy donors. Unmatched junction bases numbered 8, after V lost 5 bases and J lost 6 bases. The CDR3 extends over 14 amino acids. The germline V gene has CDR1 MNHEY and CDR2 SMNVEV (reference sequence). Study results and caveats: For most TCR beta V segments, an earlier analysis put the productive rate at about 87% or about 30% of the time. The authors enumerated some 170 TCR beta chains as linked to cytomegalovirus.

The chain carries TRBV27 and TRBJ2-7; TRBD1 matches at 9 bases. This receptor was taken from a man younger than 40 in good health and CMV-seronegative. Material for sequencing was PBMCs. The DNA of the CDR3 is TGTGCCAGCAGTGCCGGGACAGGGACCGGCGAGCAGTACTTC. It is translated as CASSAGTGTGEQYF.